The rows below give T cell receptor beta chains drawn from one sample of a study of blood T cell repertoires in COVID-19. TCRdb keeps only in-frame clones here, not all; method: immunoSEQ multiplex PCR. This sample has 180,000 or so clones, with roughly four fifths found just once. Specimen: PBMCs or T cells enriched from blood (not recorded which). The receptors derive from a man aged 45-65 years who had recovered from COVID-19. The CDR3 runs from the conserved cysteine through the conserved F or W. The D gene is left open where the match is weak. Not all rows give a size; the values are once, few, many and, for expanded clones, a class.

TRBJ2-5 NA TRBD2 16 TRBV2 CASIGGLAGRQETQYF TGTGCCAGCATTGGGGGACTAGCGGGCCGCCAAGAGACCCAGTACTTC
TRBJ1-6 NA NA 16 TRBV6-1 CASSALSGSYNSPLHF TGTGCCAGCAGTGCCCTGTCCGGGTCCTATAATTCACCCCTCCACTTT
TRBJ2-3 NA NA 12 TRBV27 CASSSYTDTQYF TGTGCCAGCAGTTCGTACACAGATACGCAGTATTTT
TRBJ1-5 NA NA 16 TRBV6-1 CASSEEGLPGDQPQHF TGTGCCAGCAGTGAAGAAGGGCTCCCAGGGGACCAGCCCCAGCATTTT
TRBJ2-5 NA TRBD1 16 TRBV24-1 CATSDLPGQGEETQYF TGTGCCACCAGTGATTTGCCGGGACAGGGAGAAGAGACCCAGTACTTC
TRBJ2-5 NA NA 13 TRBV18 CASSRYSKETQYF TGTGCCAGCTCACGATACAGTAAAGAGACCCAGTACTTC
TRBJ2-1 NA NA 13 TRBV12-3/TRBV12-4 CASTSDWRNEQFF TGTGCCAGCACTAGCGACTGGCGCAATGAGCAGTTCTTC
TRBJ1-6 NA TRBD1 15 TRBV6-5 CASSYLRQGNSPLHF TGTGCCAGCAGTTACTTGAGACAGGGTAATTCACCCCTCCACTTT
TRBJ2-3 NA TRBD2 13 TRBV2 CASGGVGTDTQYF TGTGCCTCCGGGGGGGTGGGCACAGATACGCAGTATTTT
TRBJ1-1 once TRBD1 15 TRBV7-2 CASSLVPGGGTEAFF TGTGCCAGCAGCTTAGTACCAGGGGGAGGCACTGAAGCTTTCTTT
TRBJ2-5 NA NA 14 TRBV9 CASSGGPGIETQYF TGTGCCAGCAGCGGGGGGCCGGGGATAGAGACCCAGTACTTC
TRBJ2-2 NA NA 12 TRBV4-2 CASSQSSGELFF TGTGCCAGCAGCCAGAGTTCCGGGGAGCTGTTTTTT
TRBJ2-7 NA NA 17 TRBV6-1 CASSANRVFLILYEQYF TGTGCCAGCAGTGCCAACAGGGTGTTTTTAATTCTCTACGAGCAGTACTTC
TRBJ2-5 NA NA 17 TRBV21-1 CASTPGLAGGGQETQYF TGTGCCAGCACCCCGGGACTAGCGGGGGGGGGCCAAGAGACCCAGTACTTC
TRBJ2-7 NA TRBD1 13 TRBV27 CASSSRDREEQYF TGTGCCAGCAGTTCCCGGGACAGGGAAGAGCAGTACTTC
TRBJ2-5 NA NA 14 TRBV5-1 CASSSSTRKETQYF TGCGCCAGCAGCTCGTCCACTAGAAAAGAGACCCAGTACTTC
TRBJ2-7 NA NA 17 TRBV23-1 CASSHYPLDRDYYEQYF TGCGCCAGCAGTCATTACCCCTTGGACAGGGACTACTACGAGCAGTACTTC
TRBJ2-3 NA NA 13 TRBV5-1 CASSLDRADTQYF TGCGCCAGCAGCTTGGACAGGGCAGATACGCAGTATTTT
TRBJ2-7 NA NA 15 TRBV28 CASSSPGNLGYEQYF TGTGCCAGCAGTTCTCCGGGGAACCTTGGCTACGAGCAGTACTTC
TRBJ2-7 NA TRBD2 19 TRBV20-1 CSASPRLAGGPLSSYEQYF TGCAGTGCTAGTCCACGACTAGCGGGAGGTCCACTAAGCTCCTACGAGCAGTACTTC